The rows below give T cell receptor beta chains drawn from one sample of a study of CD8+CD57+ T cells in acquired aplastic anemia. TCRdb re-called the reads through MiXCR, storing one row per CDR3 protein. The table includes 260,000 or so distinct CDR3 sequences, 47% detected once. The sample taken for sequencing was sorted CD4+, CD8+, or CD8+CD57+ T cells (not recorded which) from PBMCs. The receptors shown here come from a human donor with aplastic anemia. The CDR3 runs from the conserved cysteine through the conserved F or W. Clone size is not always given. Where it is, it says once, few, many or a class for expanded clones.

J gene: TRBJ2-7; clone size: many; V gene: TRBV2; CDR3 protein: CASSDPGGNVYEQYF
J gene: TRBJ2-7; clone size: many; V gene: TRBV5-8; CDR3 protein: CASSLKRGGHEQYF
J gene: TRBJ1-2; clone size: many; V gene: TRBV6-1; CDR3 protein: CASLGPYGYTF
J gene: TRBJ2-6; clone size: NA; V gene: TRBV24-1; CDR3 protein: CATSEAASGANVLTF
J gene: TRBJ2-1; clone size: NA; V gene: TRBV10-3; CDR3 protein: CAISESTGALEQFF
J gene: TRBJ2-7; clone size: many; V gene: TRBV7-9; CDR3 protein: CASNLVPGEGVYEQYF
J gene: TRBJ1-6; clone size: NA; V gene: TRBV25-1; CDR3 protein: CASIIIGSRVALHF
J gene: TRBJ1-5; clone size: many; V gene: TRBV7-2; CDR3 protein: CASSRGQGSNQPQHF
J gene: TRBJ1-1; clone size: many; V gene: TRBV6-2/TRBV6-3; CDR3 protein: CASSYSRQGKDTEAFF
J gene: TRBJ2-7; clone size: many; V gene: TRBV13; CDR3 protein: CASSQDLAYEQYF
J gene: TRBJ2-1; clone size: NA; V gene: TRBV14; CDR3 protein: CASSSDTDNEQFF
J gene: TRBJ2-7; clone size: NA; V gene: TRBV7-4; CDR3 protein: CASSPRGKEYF
J gene: TRBJ1-6; clone size: NA; V gene: TRBV24-1; CDR3 protein: CATSDLGTPPLYF
J gene: TRBJ2-6; clone size: once; V gene: TRBV15; CDR3 protein: CATSSGLPGDGANVLTF
J gene: TRBJ2-1; clone size: NA; V gene: TRBV2; CDR3 protein: CASSDRGKRNEQFF